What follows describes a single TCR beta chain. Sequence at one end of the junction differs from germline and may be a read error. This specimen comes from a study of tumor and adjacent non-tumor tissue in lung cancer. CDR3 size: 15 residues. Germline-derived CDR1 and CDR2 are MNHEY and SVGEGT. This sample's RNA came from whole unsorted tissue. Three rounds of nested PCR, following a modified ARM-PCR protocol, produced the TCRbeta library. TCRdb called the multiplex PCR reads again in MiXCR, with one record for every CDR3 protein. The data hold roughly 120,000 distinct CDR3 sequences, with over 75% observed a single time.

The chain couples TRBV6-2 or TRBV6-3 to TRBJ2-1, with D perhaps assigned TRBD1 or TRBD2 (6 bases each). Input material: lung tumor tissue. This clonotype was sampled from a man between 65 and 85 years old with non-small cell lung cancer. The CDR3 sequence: CASRRTDWGVNEQLF. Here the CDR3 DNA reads TGTGCCAGCAGGCGGACAGACTGGGGGGTCAATGAGCAGCTCTTC.